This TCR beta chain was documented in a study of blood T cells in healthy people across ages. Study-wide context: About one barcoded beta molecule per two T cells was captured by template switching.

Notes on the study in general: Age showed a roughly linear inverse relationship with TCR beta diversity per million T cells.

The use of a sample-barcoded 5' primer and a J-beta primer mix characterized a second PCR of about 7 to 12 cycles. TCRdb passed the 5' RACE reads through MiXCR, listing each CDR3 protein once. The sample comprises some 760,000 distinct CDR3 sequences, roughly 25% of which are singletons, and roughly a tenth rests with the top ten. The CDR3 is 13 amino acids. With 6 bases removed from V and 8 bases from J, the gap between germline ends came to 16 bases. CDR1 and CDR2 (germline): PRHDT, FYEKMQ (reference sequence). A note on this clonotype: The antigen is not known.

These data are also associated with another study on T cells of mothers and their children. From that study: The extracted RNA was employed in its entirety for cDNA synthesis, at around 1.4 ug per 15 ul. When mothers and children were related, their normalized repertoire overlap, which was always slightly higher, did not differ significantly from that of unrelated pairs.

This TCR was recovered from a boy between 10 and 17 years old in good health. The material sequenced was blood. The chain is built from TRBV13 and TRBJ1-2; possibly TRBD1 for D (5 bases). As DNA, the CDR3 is TGTGCCAGCAGTCAATGGGACCGCTCGGGCTACACCTTC. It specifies CASSQWDRSGYTF.